This TCR beta chain was sequenced in a study of blood T cell repertoires in COVID-19. Across the whole study: There were acute and convalescent COVID-19 samples, and they came from the United States, Italy and Spain.

The CDR3 has 14 residues. Germline CDR1 reads SGHAT; CDR2 reads FQDESV (reference sequence). V was clipped by 1 base and J by 4 bases; unmatched bases: 3. Participants' own reports of clinical history determined their cohort assignment. Cohort 3 recovered donors had two negative PCRs, clearance, or symptom resolution. The table came from immunoSEQ multiplex PCR; TCRdb's copy has only in-frame clones and leaves some out. Of over 250,000 clones in the sample, approximately 88% were seen once. The chain is built from TRBV11-1 and TRBJ1-1; 7 bases fit TRBD1. This TCR was sampled from a young woman who had recovered from COVID-19. What was sequenced was PBMCs or T cells enriched from blood (not recorded which). The DNA of the CDR3 is TGTGCCAGCAGCTTAGTAGCAGGGGGCACTGAAGCTTTCTTT. Protein sequence: CASSLVAGGTEAFF.